Described below is a single T cell receptor beta chain sequence and its context. Its specificity is not known. Antigen-specific CD4+ T cell clonotypes were called by their expansion after viral peptide-pool culture in ViraFEST. The culture ran for about eleven days before CD4+ T cells were isolated. Two-dose BNT162b2 or mRNA-1273 vaccination was given to participants. This sample is part of a study of vaccination effects on CD4 cells after COVID-19. About the study: It was a median of 72 days after the second dose that post-vaccine samples were obtained. Overall study findings and caveats: Infection-derived and vaccine-derived clones contracted markedly late after vaccination.

The CDR3 is 14 residues long. V was clipped by 9 bases and J by 5 bases; unmatched bases: 7. Germline CDR1 is LNHDA and CDR2 is SQIVND (reference sequence). Method: immunoSEQ multiplex PCR; TCRdb's copy keeps in-frame clones and lacks some. The table lists about 33,000 clones, about 70% of them singletons. The receptor comes from a human donor who received a COVID-19 vaccine. This chain joins TRBV19 and TRBJ2-2; 9 bases are shared with TRBD1. This specimen consisted of CD4+ T cells from PBMCs cultured with HCoV-229E spike peptides, obtained after COVID-19 vaccination. CDR3 nucleotide sequence: TGTGCCAGCCAGAGGACAGGGGCGACCGGGGAGCTGTTTTTT. Protein: CASQRTGATGELFF.